These 17 T cell receptor beta chains share one sample of origin, sequenced in a study of shared clonotypes between healthy human individuals. Positive CCR7 selection of CD45RO-negative cells yielded the naive CD8 cells, and terminally differentiated effector memory CD45RA+ cells were excluded. Clones were read by immunoSEQ multiplex PCR, and TCRdb kept only the in-frame ones, dropping some. There are about 580,000 clones in the sample; roughly 98% occur only once, and 0.3% lies in the top ten. The sample consisted of naive CD8+ T cells sorted from blood. All receptors come from a man aged 25 to 40 in good health.

This chain connects TRBV2 to TRBJ2-2, with 8 bases identical to TRBD1. CDR3 length: 18 amino acids. Germline CDR1 and CDR2: SNHLY and FYNNEI. V trimming: 7 bases; J trimming: 5 bases; junction bases outside the gene matches: 18. CDR3 coding DNA: TGTGCCAGCACTGACTCTAGTCTGGGTCGACAGGGGACCGGGGAGCTGTTTTTT. Encoded protein: CASTDSSLGRQGTGELFF.

About this clone itself: The same CDR3 arises from other DNA sequences in this sample as well. V is TRBV29-1 and J is TRBJ2-3; 10 positions agree with TRBD2. With 4 bases clipped from V and 5 bases from J, the junction kept 6 bases outside the gene matches. The length of the CDR3 is 14 residues. The V gene's germline CDR1 is SQVTM and CDR2 ANQGSEA. CDR3 protein: CSVVLAGEGDTQYF. For the CDR3, the DNA is TGCAGCGTTGTGCTAGCGGGAGAGGGAGATACGCAGTATTTT.

V usage is TRBV11-2 and J usage is TRBJ2-7; tentative D call: TRBD1 (5 bases). CDR1 and CDR2 (germline): SGHAT, FQNNGV. The V gene lost 1 base and the J gene lost 2 bases, with 9 bases spanning the gap. The CDR3 runs 14 residues. The CDR3 region has the DNA TGTGCCAGCAGCTTAGGAGTGGGGCCCTACGAGCAGTACTTC. Translated, it gives CASSLGVGPYEQYF.

V usage is TRBV7-8 and J usage is TRBJ2-6, with D perhaps TRBD2 (5 bases). This CDR3 is 16 amino acids long. Trimming shortened V by 0 bases and J by 4 bases, and 10 bases separated the two germline ends. Germline CDR1 and CDR2: SGHVS and FQNEAQ. DNA for the CDR3: TGTGCCAGCAGCTTAGCTCGAGGGTCAGGGGCCAACGTCCTGACTTTC. Translation gives CASSLARGSGANVLTF.

CDR3 protein: CAISESVQAPYEQYF. CDR3 bases: TGTGCCATCAGTGAGTCGGTTCAGGCCCCCTACGAGCAGTACTTC. The chain uses TRBV10-3 and TRBJ2-7; no firm D call. The CDR3 is 15 amino acids. Between the trimmed V and J ends, which lost 0 bases and 2 bases, there was a span of 11 bases. CDR1 is ENHRY, CDR2 SYGVKD, per germline.

The chain carries TRBV27 and TRBJ1-2, with 7 positions matching TRBD1. Germline lookup yields CDR1 MNHEY and CDR2 SMNVEV (reference sequence). Germline trimming cut 6 bases from V and 8 bases from J; bases unmatched to any gene: 12. There are 14 residues in the CDR3. The CDR3 here is CASSRNDRVDGYTF. The CDR3 nucleotides read TGTGCCAGCAGCCGCAATGACAGGGTGGACGGCTACACCTTC.

The chain recombines TRBV10-2 with TRBJ1-2, with 7 bases identical to TRBD1. The V and J ends lost 3 bases and 6 bases, in that order; junction bases with no gene match: 7. The CDR3 is 14 residues long. The germline V gene has CDR1 WSHSY and CDR2 SAAADI. CDR3 sequence: CASSDEGGADGYTF. As DNA, the CDR3 is TGCGCCAGCAGTGATGAAGGGGGCGCAGATGGCTACACCTTC.

As for this clone: This specimen includes other DNA sequences encoding the same CDR3. V usage is TRBV27 and J usage is TRBJ2-7; 8 bases are shared with TRBD2. CDR3 length: 14 amino acids. From germline, CDR1 is MNHEY and CDR2 SMNVEV (reference sequence). V lost 6 bases and J lost 0; bases outside the gene matches: 4. The CDR3 reads CASRGLAGSYEQYF. The CDR3 nucleotides read TGTGCCAGCAGGGGGCTAGCGGGCTCCTACGAGCAGTACTTC.

The V gene is TRBV28, the J gene TRBJ2-3; D may be TRBD1 (6 bases). Trimming left V 6 bases short and J 2 bases short, with 21 bases between. In germline, CDR1 is MDHEN, CDR2 SYDVKM. The CDR3 extends over 17 amino acids. DNA of the CDR3: TGTGCCAGCAGCCATACCATACAGGGATCCCCCACAGATACGCAGTATTTT. This codes for CASSHTIQGSPTDTQYF.

This clone was recorded once. This rearrangement joins TRBV27 to TRBJ2-1; D not certain. The ends were cut back, 0 bases at V and 10 bases at J, with 10 bases in the middle. CDR1 and CDR2 (germline): MNHEY, SMNVEV (reference sequence). The CDR3 length is 13 residues. CDR3 sequence: CASSLSVQIEQFF. DNA for the CDR3: TGTGCCAGCAGTTTATCTGTCCAAATCGAGCAGTTCTTC.

V is TRBV7-2 and J is TRBJ2-1, with 8 bases lining up with TRBD2. The CDR3 has 15 amino acids. Germline trimming cut 5 bases from V and 9 bases from J; bases unmatched to any gene: 12. CDR1 and CDR2 from the germline V gene are SGHTA and FQGNSA. The DNA for the CDR3 is TGTGCCAGCAGCAATAGCGGGATCCTTTCCGGTGAGCAGTTCTTC. This codes for CASSNSGILSGEQFF.

V gene TRBV6-5 combines with J gene TRBJ2-7, with 11 positions matching TRBD2. The V gene's germline CDR1 is MNHEY and CDR2 SVGAGI. Losses at the gene ends were 5 bases for V and 5 bases for J; bases not matched to a gene: 5. The CDR3 covers 14 residues. DNA of the CDR3: TGTGCCAGCAGTGCGACTAGCGGGATCAACGAGCAGTACTTC. The encoded protein is CASSATSGINEQYF.

The chain couples TRBV6-1 to TRBJ2-7; D not resolved. The V end was cut by 5 bases, the J end by 4 bases, with 6 bases between. This CDR3 has 11 amino acids. Looked up from germline, CDR1 is MNHNS and CDR2 is SASEGT. The CDR3 DNA sequence: TGTGCCAGCAGTTTACCGTACGAGCAGTACTTC. This encodes CASSLPYEQYF.

The chain has TRBV9 and TRBJ2-3; TRBD2 might be the D (5 bases). Germline CDR1 and CDR2: SGDLS and YYNGEE. The CDR3 extends over 14 amino acids. V lost 0 bases and J 2 bases, leaving 7 bases between the germline ends. DNA of the CDR3: TGTGCCAGCAGCGTAGACGGGGTCACAGATACGCAGTATTTT. It codes for CASSVDGVTDTQYF.

The gene calls are TRBV28 and TRBJ2-5; 7 nucleotides align to TRBD1. Germline trimming cut 5 bases from V and 4 bases from J; bases unmatched to any gene: 10. The germline gives CDR1 MDHEN, CDR2 SYDVKM. This CDR3 is built from 15 residues. The DNA of the CDR3 is TGTGCCAGCAGTCTAACCTTACAGGGGCGAGAGACCCAGTACTTC. This codes for CASSLTLQGRETQYF.

This sequence joins TRBV4-2 and TRBJ2-7; TRBD1 aligns across 7 bases. The junction had 8 bases not matched to a gene; V was cut back by 0 bases and J by 6 bases. The germline CDR1 and CDR2 sequences are LGHNA and YNFKEQ. There are 15 residues in the CDR3. The CDR3 loop reads CASSQDPGQPSEQYF. CDR3 DNA: TGTGCCAGCAGCCAAGATCCGGGACAGCCGTCCGAGCAGTACTTC.

The chain links TRBV6-6 to TRBJ2-7; no clear D gene. The germline V gene has CDR1 MNHNY and CDR2 SVGAGI (reference sequence). With 3 bases removed from V and 5 bases from J, the gap between germline ends came to 11 bases. The CDR3 is 13 amino acids. Written as DNA, the CDR3 is TGTGCCAGCAGTTATGTGTATGGAGACGAGCAGTACTTC. This gives the protein CASSYVYGDEQYF.